The 28 T cell receptor beta chains in this list originate from one sample, sequenced in a study of sequential checkpoint blockade in melanoma. Using immunoSEQ multiplex PCR, the repertoire was profiled, and TCRdb retains in-frame clones only, with some absent. Altogether approximately 37,000 clones are present, just under 85% being singletons, with the ten largest covering 4.5% to 7%. Stated treatment: randomized to nivolumab then ipilimumab (arm A) or the reverse (arm B). Sequenced material: CD8+ T cells sorted from blood (inferred from file names), taken from a patient given nivolumab and ipilimumab in sequence. The receptors were sampled from a human donor with melanoma.

The rearrangement joins TRBV5-4 to TRBJ2-5, with a tentative D call TRBD2 (5 bases). The CDR3 contains 15 residues. Germline values: CDR1 SGHNT, CDR2 YYREEE (reference sequence). Trimming shortened V by 4 bases and J by 11 bases, and 24 bases separated the two germline ends. The CDR3 nucleotides read TGTGCCAGCAGCCCCGGAGGCGACATTGAAAGGGAGCAGTACTTC. Translating it yields CASSPGGDIEREQYF.

The V and J genes are TRBV6-5 and TRBJ2-1; possibly TRBD1 for D (5 bases). V was trimmed by 0 bases and J by 7 bases, leaving 7 bases between them. CDR3 size: 13 residues. Germline V gives CDR1 MNHEY, CDR2 SVGAGI. CDR3 protein: CASSYSKGNEQFF. For the CDR3, the DNA is TGTGCCAGCAGTTACTCGAAGGGGAATGAGCAGTTCTTC.

The rearrangement joins TRBV4-1 to TRBJ1-2; D is uncertain. V dropped 0 bases and J dropped 0 bases, with 8 bases sitting between them. The length of the CDR3 is 15 residues. The germline V gene encodes CDR1 MGHRA and CDR2 YSYEKL. DNA of the CDR3: TGCGCCAGCAGCCAAGATCCCACAGCTAACTATGGCTACACCTTC. Protein product: CASSQDPTANYGYTF.

The chain is built from TRBV11-3 and TRBJ2-2; the D gene is possibly TRBD1 (6 bases). Trimming shortened V by 5 bases and J by 4 bases, and 8 bases separated the two germline ends. Germline lookup yields CDR1 SGHNT and CDR2 YENEEA. The CDR3 is 13 amino acids. CDR3 in amino acids: CASSPRGTGELFF. The CDR3 nucleotides are TGTGCCAGCAGCCCCAGGGGCACCGGGGAGCTGTTTTTT.

The chain employs TRBV19 and TRBJ2-2; 10 positions agree with TRBD1. V shed 3 bases and J 3 bases; nucleotides not matched to a gene: 4. Per germline, CDR1 LNHDA and CDR2 SQIVND (reference sequence). CDR3 length: 16 residues. CDR3 nucleotide sequence: TGTGCCAGTAGTATCCCGGACAGGGGGGACACCGGGGAGCTGTTTTTT. Protein product: CASSIPDRGDTGELFF.

The V call is TRBV9, the J call TRBJ2-5; D ambiguous. The CDR3 covers 14 residues. Germline V CDR1 and CDR2: SGDLS, YYNGEE. With 0 bases removed from V and 5 bases from J, the gap between germline ends came to 11 bases. The DNA for the CDR3 is TGTGCCAGCAGCGTAGATTCTGTTATGGAGACCCAGTACTTC. Translating it yields CASSVDSVMETQYF.

The gene calls are TRBV13 and TRBJ2-3; 10 bases line up with TRBD2. In germline, CDR1 is PRHDT, CDR2 FYEKMQ (reference sequence). The CDR3 covers 16 residues. Unmatched junction bases numbered 5, after V lost 5 bases and J lost 0 bases. The DNA of the CDR3 is TGTGCCAGCAGCGGCGGGACTAGCGTAAGCACAGATACGCAGTATTTT. Translating gives CASSGGTSVSTDTQYF.

CDR3 sequence: CASSLDGLSGTDTQYF. DNA for the CDR3: TGCGCCAGCAGCTTGGATGGACTTTCCGGCACAGATACGCAGTATTTT. This chain uses TRBV5-1 with TRBJ2-3; a possible D gene is TRBD2 (5 bases). The CDR3 is 16 amino acids. Trimming left V 0 bases short and J 1 base short, with 12 bases between. Germline V CDR1 and CDR2: SGHRS, YFSETQ.

The chain links TRBV19 to TRBJ1-2, with 11 bases identical to TRBD1. This CDR3 region has 15 residues. Germline loops: CDR1 LNHDA, CDR2 SQIVND (reference sequence). Losses at the gene ends were 3 bases for V and 8 bases for J; bases not matched to a gene: 8. The CDR3 here is CASSIFGQGARGYTF. The CDR3 coding sequence is TGTGCCAGTAGTATCTTTGGACAGGGGGCGCGAGGCTACACCTTC.

This clone has only one observation. V and J are TRBV27 and TRBJ2-1; the D gene is possibly TRBD2 (5 bases). The CDR3 has 13 residues. Between the trimmed V and J ends, which lost 6 bases and 3 bases, there was a span of 9 bases. Germline V gene sequence: CDR1 MNHEY, CDR2 SMNVEV (reference sequence). CDR3 coding DNA: TGTGCCAGCAGCTCGGGGAGCTACAATGAGCAGTTCTTC. It is translated as CASSSGSYNEQFF.

The sample holds one count of this clone. The CDR3 nucleotides read TGTGCCAGTAGCCTCCCCCCGGGACACCTTTACGAGCAGTACTTC. Protein product: CASSLPPGHLYEQYF. J is TRBJ2-7 and V is TRBV19; weak D call: TRBD1 (6 bases). Germline V lookup: CDR1 LNHDA, CDR2 SQIVND (reference sequence). The CDR3 is 15 amino acids. V dropped 6 bases and J dropped 4 bases, with 19 bases sitting between them. Variable domain in full (rest from reference TRBV19 and TRBJ2-7): DGGITQSPKYLFRKEGQNVTLSCEQNLNHDAMYWYRQDPGQGLRLIYYSQIVNDFQKGDIAEGYSVSREKKESFPLTVTSAQKNPTAFYLCASSLPPGHLYEQYFGPGTRLTVT.

The chain's CDR3 is CASSEPPGLEGETQYF. The CDR3 nucleotides read TGCGCCAGCAGTGAGCCCCCGGGGTTGGAGGGAGAGACCCAGTACTTC. The chain couples TRBV10-2 to TRBJ2-5; the D gene is possibly TRBD2 (6 bases). V lost 2 bases, J lost 4 bases, and 17 bases lay in between. Germline V gene data show CDR1 as WSHSY and CDR2 as SAAADI. This CDR3 is built from 16 residues.

V usage is TRBV5-1 and J usage is TRBJ1-1, with TRBD1 matching 7 bases. The germline CDR1 and CDR2 sequences are SGHRS and YFSETQ. V lost 4 bases and J lost 10; bases outside the gene matches: 13. The CDR3 covers 14 residues. The CDR3 DNA follows: TGCGCCAGCAGCGCAGCGACAGGGATCCTCGGAGCTTTCTTT. Its protein is CASSAATGILGAFF.

V gene TRBV10-1 combines with J gene TRBJ2-7; 9 bases line up with TRBD2. CDR3 length equals 18 residues. Trimming at V came to 10 bases and at J to 2 bases, leaving 21 bases not matched to a gene. The germline V gene encodes CDR1 WNHNN and CDR2 SYGVQD (reference sequence). CDR3 loop: CAITPACGRAEGPYEQYF. The CDR3 nucleotides are TGCGCCATTACTCCGGCGTGCGGGAGGGCCGAAGGGCCCTACGAGCAGTACTTC.

V and J are TRBV6-5 and TRBJ2-2; the D gene is possibly TRBD1 (6 bases). CDR1 is MNHEY, CDR2 SVGAGI, per germline. CDR3 size: 15 residues. Trimming left V 2 bases short and J 7 bases short, with 14 bases between. In nucleotides, the CDR3 is TGTGCCAGCAGTTACGCCCAGGGGAAGGTCGGGGAGCTGTTTTTT. Translating gives CASSYAQGKVGELFF.

The genes are TRBV27 and TRBJ1-1, with TRBD1 as a possible D gene (5 bases). Germline V gene sequence: CDR1 MNHEY, CDR2 SMNVEV (reference sequence). This CDR3 contains 16 residues. V shed 1 base and J shed 4 bases, with 16 bases lying between them. CDR3 sequence reads: CASSLFSGTGGTEAFF. CDR3 sequence (DNA): TGTGCCAGCAGTTTATTCTCCGGGACCGGGGGCACTGAAGCTTTCTTT.

The chain links TRBV7-2 to TRBJ1-1, with 8 positions matching TRBD1. The CDR3 consists of 14 residues. CDR1 and CDR2 from the germline V gene are SGHTA and FQGNSA. After removal of 5 bases from V and 4 bases from J, the junction contained 6 bases not matched to a gene. The CDR3 is CASSLQGAGTEAFF. In DNA form, the CDR3 reads TGTGCCAGCAGCCTGCAGGGGGCTGGCACTGAAGCTTTCTTT.

The chain recombines TRBV18 with TRBJ2-5, with 9 nucleotides matching TRBD2. The CDR3 totals 14 residues. J was trimmed by 2 bases and V by 5 bases; bases with no gene match: 3. Germline V gene sequence: CDR1 KGHSH, CDR2 LQKENI. The CDR3 sequence: CASSVTSGQETQYF. The CDR3 DNA reads TGTGCCAGCTCAGTTACTAGCGGGCAAGAGACCCAGTACTTC.

The V gene is TRBV18, the J gene TRBJ1-1, with 8 bases matching TRBD1. The CDR3 spans 15 residues. V dropped 5 bases and J dropped 0; count of bases not matched to a gene: 5. The V gene's germline CDR1 is KGHSH and CDR2 LQKENI. The CDR3 DNA follows: TGTGCCAGCTCAACACGGACAGGGATGAACACTGAAGCTTTCTTT. Encoded protein: CASSTRTGMNTEAFF.

About this clone itself: A read error may account for a junction end that differs from germline. At the DNA level, this CDR3 is encoded by other sequences in the same sample as well. This chain joins TRBV19 and TRBJ1-5, with a possible D match to TRBD1 (5 bases). Germline CDR1 LNHDA, CDR2 SQIVND (reference sequence). This CDR3 region has 15 residues. CDR3: CASSLTQGSNQPQHF. CDR3 DNA: TGTGCCAGTAGCCTTACTCAGGGAAGCAATCAGCCCCAACATTTT.

The V gene is TRBV5-4, the J gene TRBJ2-7; 11 bases match TRBD2. Germline lookup yields CDR1 SGHNT and CDR2 YYREEE (reference sequence). CDR3 length: 14 amino acids. The junction had 3 bases not matched to a gene; V was cut back by 4 bases and J by 3 bases. The CDR3 nucleotides read TGTGCCAGCAGCCAGGGACTAGCGGTCTACGAGCAGTACTTC. It specifies CASSQGLAVYEQYF.

This chain links TRBV28 with TRBJ2-1; 7 bases are a match to TRBD2. Germline V gives CDR1 MDHEN, CDR2 SYDVKM. The CDR3 loop spans 16 amino acids. With V trimmed by 6 bases and J by 0 bases, 8 bases remained unmatched. The CDR3 nucleotides are TGTGCCAGCAGGTTGCGGGGGATAAGCTCCTACAATGAGCAGTTCTTC. Protein: CASRLRGISSYNEQFF.

The chain carries TRBV6-1 and TRBJ1-1; 10 bases fit TRBD1. The CDR3 covers 15 residues. CDR1 and CDR2 (germline): MNHNS, SASEGT. Trimming removed 6 bases from V and 6 bases from J; junction bases left unmatched: 10. The CDR3 nucleotides are TGTGCCAGCAGATGGGACAGGGGTCCTTTTTCTGAAGCTTTCTTT. This sequence encodes CASRWDRGPFSEAFF.

In its sample, this clone was seen once. The chain combines TRBV7-6 with TRBJ2-7, with a tentative D call TRBD2 (6 bases). This CDR3 is 15 amino acids long. Germline V gene data show CDR1 as SGHVS and CDR2 as FNYEAQ. Trimming pared 5 bases from V and 2 bases from J, leaving 16 bases between. For the CDR3, the DNA is TGTGCCAGCAGCCCTGGATCGGGGGTCACCTACGAGCAGTACTTC. Its translation is CASSPGSGVTYEQYF. Full variable domain (rest looked up from reference TRBV7-6 and TRBJ2-7): GAGVSQSPRYKVTKRGQDVALRCDPISGHVSLYWYRQALGQGPEFLTYFNYEAQQDKSGLPNDRFSAERPEGSISTLTIQRTEQRDSAMYRCASSPGSGVTYEQYFGPGTRLTVT.

This chain links TRBV7-2 with TRBJ2-7; 8 nucleotides align to TRBD2. V gave up 2 bases and J gave up 2 bases; unmatched junction bases: 5. The CDR3 loop spans 15 amino acids. From germline, CDR1 is SGHTA and CDR2 FQGNSA. The chain's CDR3 is CASSLLLAVAYEQYF. Written as DNA, the CDR3 is TGTGCCAGCAGCTTATTACTAGCGGTAGCCTACGAGCAGTACTTC.

The chain joins TRBV27 to TRBJ2-1; D is perhaps TRBD2 (7 bases). The CDR3 runs 13 residues. Trimming shortened V by 3 bases and J by 9 bases, and 12 bases separated the two germline ends. In germline, CDR1 is MNHEY, CDR2 SMNVEV (reference sequence). Here the CDR3 DNA reads TGTGCCAGCAGTTTTGTGGGGGGGCGTGAGCAGTTCTTC. Translated, it gives CASSFVGGREQFF.

In this sample, this clone turned up once. The rearrangement joins TRBV9 to TRBJ2-7; the match to TRBD1 covers 11 bases. J gave up 5 bases and V 3 bases, and 4 bases lay outside the gene matches. The germline V gene has CDR1 SGDLS and CDR2 YYNGEE. CDR3 length equals 14 residues. This chain's CDR3 is CASSGTGGFNEQYF. In DNA form, the CDR3 reads TGTGCCAGCAGCGGGACAGGGGGCTTTAACGAGCAGTACTTC. Complete variable domain (other parts from reference TRBV9 and TRBJ2-7): DSGVTQTPKHLITATGQRVTLRCSPRSGDLSVYWYQQSLDQGLQFLIQYYNGEERAKGNILERFSAQQFPDLHSELNLSSLELGDSALYFCASSGTGGFNEQYFGPGTRLTVT.

The chain has TRBV9 and TRBJ2-7; TRBD2 might be the D (5 bases). V was pared by 0 bases and J by 1 base, with 11 bases between. This CDR3 is built from 15 residues. CDR1 is SGDLS, CDR2 YYNGEE, per germline. CDR3 protein: CASSVGAAPSYEQYF. CDR3 in DNA: TGTGCCAGCAGCGTAGGAGCGGCCCCGTCCTACGAGCAGTACTTC.